The 26 T cell receptor beta chains in this list originate from one sample, sequenced in a study of cytotoxic CD8 clonotypes in ibrutinib-treated CLL. Only in-frame clones appear in the TCRdb table, and some are missing; sequencing was by immunoSEQ multiplex PCR. The repertoire has about 160,000 clones, over 75% of them found once; the top ten carry about 2.9%. Sequencing used PBMCs, obtained at disease progression, from a patient treated with ibrutinib. These receptors were taken from a human donor with chronic lymphocytic leukemia.

This clone was detected once. The chain combines TRBV19 with TRBJ1-4, with 9 bases that match TRBD1. The germline V gene has CDR1 LNHDA and CDR2 SQIVND (reference sequence). CDR3 length equals 16 residues. The J segment lost 8 bases and the V segment lost 3 bases, leaving 10 bases of the junction unmatched. As DNA, the CDR3 is TGTGCCAGTAGTATTTTTGTAGGACAGGGGAAGGAAAAACTGTTTTTT. This codes for CASSIFVGQGKEKLFF.

The chain employs TRBV5-6 and TRBJ2-5; D could derive from TRBD1 or TRBD2 (5 bases each). The CDR3 loop spans 16 amino acids. Trimming stripped 6 bases from V and 3 bases from J, with 21 bases between. From germline, CDR1 is SGHDT and CDR2 YYEEEE. CDR3 amino acids: CASKPGRRAVEETQYF. In nucleotides, the CDR3 is TGTGCCAGCAAGCCGGGGCGGAGAGCGGTGGAAGAGACCCAGTACTTC.

The CDR3 sequence: CASSSDRDTEAFF. DNA of the CDR3: TGTGCCAGCTCATCTGACAGGGACACTGAAGCTTTCTTT. The chain links TRBV18 to TRBJ1-1; the match to TRBD1 covers 7 bases. Germline lookup yields CDR1 KGHSH and CDR2 LQKENI. V was clipped by 5 bases and J by 3 bases; unmatched bases: 3. This CDR3 comprises 13 residues.

This clone is a singleton in its sample. This chain joins TRBV11-3 and TRBJ1-4; a weak D match, TRBD1 (5 bases). CDR1 is SGHNT, CDR2 YENEEA, per germline. The CDR3 totals 16 residues. Trimming cost V 0 bases and J 4 bases, with 12 bases left between them. This chain's CDR3 is CASSLEPGRSNEKLFF. CDR3 DNA sequence: TGTGCCAGCAGCTTAGAACCGGGACGGAGTAATGAAAAACTGTTTTTT.

The chain couples TRBV15 to TRBJ1-2; D is unresolved. This CDR3 is 13 amino acids long. V was pared by 0 bases and J by 3 bases, with 5 bases between. Germline V CDR1 and CDR2: LNHNV, YYDKDF (reference sequence). The CDR3 sequence is CATSRDTDYGYTF. The CDR3 nucleotides read TGTGCCACCAGCAGAGATACTGACTATGGCTACACCTTC. The entire variable domain, with the rest obtained from reference TRBV15 and TRBJ1-2, is as follows: DAMVIQNPRYQVTQFGKPVTLSCSQTLNHNVMYWYQQKSSQAPKLLFHYYDKDFNNEADTPDNFQSRRPNTSFCFLDIRSPGLGDTAMYLCATSRDTDYGYTFGSGTRLTVV.

This rearrangement joins TRBV28 to TRBJ2-7, with a weak D call TRBD2 (6 bases). CDR3 length equals 17 residues. V was clipped by 3 bases and J by 7 bases, with 25 bases between them. Germline loops: CDR1 MDHEN, CDR2 SYDVKM. CDR3 coding DNA: TGTGCCAGCAGTTTGAGGGTAGTTGGGGCTCCCCGGGGGGAGCAGTACTTC. Amino acid sequence: CASSLRVVGAPRGEQYF.

The chain joins TRBV6-5 to TRBJ1-1, with D possibly TRBD1 on 6 matching bases. Germline V gives CDR1 MNHEY, CDR2 SVGAGI. This CDR3 region has 14 residues. V lost 8 bases and J 6 bases, leaving 19 bases between the germline ends. The CDR3 spells CASFSPGGASEAFF. In DNA, the CDR3 is TGTGCCAGCTTTAGCCCGGGGGGCGCTTCTGAAGCTTTCTTT.

The V and J genes are TRBV7-3 and TRBJ2-3; TRBD2 matches 8 bases. V dropped 2 bases and J dropped 2; count of bases not matched to a gene: 6. Germline-derived CDR1 and CDR2 are SGHTA and FQGTGA. This CDR3 is 16 amino acids long. The CDR3 spells CASSLGAGGYTDTQYF. CDR3 coding DNA: TGTGCCAGCAGCTTAGGGGCGGGAGGTTACACAGATACGCAGTATTTT.

This chain links TRBV5-1 with TRBJ2-3; the match to TRBD2 covers 14 bases. Unmatched junction bases numbered 4, after V lost 4 bases and J lost 3 bases. Germline V gene lookup returns CDR1 SGHRS and CDR2 YFSETQ. The CDR3 length is 16 residues. As DNA, the CDR3 is TGCGCCAGCAGCCTAGGGACTAGCGGGAGAACAGATACGCAGTATTTT. Amino acid sequence: CASSLGTSGRTDTQYF.

This rearrangement joins TRBV6-5 to TRBJ2-1, with TRBD2 identical over 13 bases. The CDR3 contains 16 residues. Trimming at V came to 2 bases and at J to 5 bases, leaving 3 bases not matched to a gene. Germline-derived CDR1 and CDR2 are MNHEY and SVGAGI. Here the CDR3 reads CASSYAGLAGNNEQFF. In DNA, the CDR3 is TGTGCCAGCAGTTACGCGGGACTAGCGGGAAACAATGAGCAGTTCTTC.

CDR3 nucleotides: TGTGCCAGCAGCCCAAGCGGGACGCTCCACGAGCAGTACTTC. Amino acid sequence: CASSPSGTLHEQYF. The chain combines TRBV7-3 with TRBJ2-7; TRBD2 agrees at 7 bases. V gave up 5 bases and J gave up 5 bases; unmatched junction bases: 9. Germline-derived CDR1 and CDR2 are SGHTA and FQGTGA. CDR3 size: 14 residues.

The chain carries TRBV19 and TRBJ2-1, with D uncertain. With 7 bases removed from V and 2 bases from J, the gap between germline ends came to 9 bases. Germline V gene lookup returns CDR1 LNHDA and CDR2 SQIVND (reference sequence). The CDR3 length is 13 residues. The CDR3 protein is CASTMGPYNEQFF. The CDR3 DNA reads as TGTGCCAGTACAATGGGCCCCTACAATGAGCAGTTCTTC.

V usage is TRBV29-1 and J usage is TRBJ1-3; D is possibly TRBD1 (6 bases). Germline CDR1 and CDR2: SQVTM and ANQGSEA. This CDR3 is built from 13 residues. The V gene lost 1 base and the J gene lost 4 bases, with 8 bases spanning the gap. The CDR3 DNA reads TGCAGCGTTGAAGGCAGGGGAGGAAACACCATATATTTT. Translation gives CSVEGRGGNTIYF.

This chain joins TRBV7-9 and TRBJ2-7; 12 positions agree with TRBD2. The CDR3 runs to 14 residues. Germline V gene sequence: CDR1 SEHNR, CDR2 FQNEAQ (reference sequence). Losses at the gene ends were 7 bases for V and 2 bases for J; bases not matched to a gene: 3. The CDR3, as DNA: TGTGCCAGCACGAGGACTAGCGGGACCTACGAGCAGTACTTC. It specifies CASTRTSGTYEQYF. The entire variable domain, with the rest obtained from reference TRBV7-9 and TRBJ2-7, is as follows: DTGVSQNPRHKITKRGQNVTFRCDPISEHNRLYWYRQTLGQGPEFLTYFQNEAQLEKSRLLSDRFSAERPKGSFSTLEIQRTEQGDSAMYLCASTRTSGTYEQYFGPGTRLTVT.

The rearrangement uses TRBV10-3 and TRBJ1-5; D ambiguous. CDR3 length: 16 amino acids. CDR1 is ENHRY and CDR2 is SYGVKD in the germline V gene. Trimming stripped 0 bases from V and 1 base from J, with 10 bases between. The chain's CDR3 is CAISESSGGSNQPQHF. The CDR3 DNA reads as TGTGCCATCAGTGAGTCGTCCGGCGGGAGCAATCAGCCCCAGCATTTT.

This clone has a single count. The chain is built from TRBV6-5 and TRBJ1-5, with 9 positions matching TRBD1. V lost 0 bases and J lost 0; bases outside the gene matches: 0. The CDR3 runs to 16 residues. Germline values: CDR1 MNHEY, CDR2 SVGAGI. The CDR3 region is CASSYSQGASNQPQHF. The CDR3 region has the DNA TGTGCCAGCAGTTACTCACAGGGGGCTAGCAATCAGCCCCAGCATTTT.

This rearrangement joins TRBV11-3 to TRBJ1-1; D gene uncertain. The CDR3 extends over 12 amino acids. Germline loops: CDR1 SGHNT, CDR2 YENEEA. V was clipped by 4 bases and J by 7 bases, with 10 bases between them. CDR3 amino acids: CASSSNPGEAFF. Here the CDR3 DNA reads TGTGCCAGCAGCTCGAATCCCGGTGAAGCTTTCTTT.

This clone appeared once. The chain combines TRBV10-2 with TRBJ2-7; possibly TRBD2 for D (5 bases). This CDR3 comprises 15 residues. V was shortened by 1 base and J by 0 bases, with 10 bases between the two germline ends. CDR1 is WSHSY, CDR2 SAAADI, per germline. The DNA for the CDR3 is TGCGCCAGCAGTGAGTTGGCGGGCAACTCCTACGAGCAGTACTTC. Translation: CASSELAGNSYEQYF.

This chain links TRBV19 with TRBJ2-7, with TRBD2 identical over 10 bases. Trimming at V came to 6 bases and at J to 5 bases, leaving 7 bases not matched to a gene. This CDR3 has 14 residues. Per the germline V gene, CDR1 is LNHDA and CDR2 is SQIVND (reference sequence). CDR3 in DNA: TGTGCCAGTAGCCTCGGGACTAGCGTTAACGAGCAGTACTTC. Protein sequence: CASSLGTSVNEQYF. Full variable domain (rest looked up from reference TRBV19 and TRBJ2-7): DGGITQSPKYLFRKEGQNVTLSCEQNLNHDAMYWYRQDPGQGLRLIYYSQIVNDFQKGDIAEGYSVSREKKESFPLTVTSAQKNPTAFYLCASSLGTSVNEQYFGPGTRLTVT.

V usage is TRBV2 and J usage is TRBJ1-2; TRBD1 matches at 8 bases. The junction had 19 bases not matched to a gene; V was cut back by 6 bases and J by 7 bases. From germline, CDR1 is SNHLY and CDR2 FYNNEI. The CDR3 has 17 amino acids. The CDR3 coding sequence is TGTGCCAGCAGCGACAAAGCGGGACAGGCCCCTTTGGGTGGCTACACCTTC. This gives the protein CASSDKAGQAPLGGYTF.

The chain carries TRBV7-3 and TRBJ1-2; D is ambiguous. The V gene's germline CDR1 is SGHTA and CDR2 FQGTGA. This CDR3 is 13 amino acids long. V was clipped by 2 bases and J by 5 bases, with 9 bases between them. The CDR3 coding sequence is TGTGCCAGCAGCTTAGGTTCGGAGTATGGCTACACCTTC. Translated: CASSLGSEYGYTF.

This clone was counted only a few times. The chain uses TRBV5-1 and TRBJ1-5; possibly TRBD1 for D (6 bases). Trimming left V 4 bases short and J 1 base short, with 9 bases between. The CDR3 sequence is 14 residues long. Per the germline V gene, CDR1 is SGHRS and CDR2 is YFSETQ. CDR3 coding DNA: TGCGCCAGCAGCACAGGACAGAGCAATCAGCCCCAGCATTTT. Its translation: CASSTGQSNQPQHF.

This chain connects TRBV6-5 to TRBJ2-7; 8 bases align to TRBD1. V dropped 6 bases and J dropped 0; count of bases not matched to a gene: 4. Germline CDR1 is MNHEY and CDR2 is SVGAGI. The CDR3 contains 14 residues. CDR3 in amino acids: CASRDRVSSYEQYF. The CDR3 bases are TGTGCCAGCAGGGACAGGGTCTCCTCCTACGAGCAGTACTTC.

This chain uses TRBV7-9 with TRBJ2-5; D is possibly TRBD1 (7 bases). Germline V gene lookup returns CDR1 SEHNR and CDR2 FQNEAQ (reference sequence). Deletions cut 5 bases from V and 5 bases from J, with 21 bases between. CDR3 length: 16 residues. CDR3 region: CASSPFGSSGGETQYF. The CDR3, as DNA: TGTGCCAGCAGCCCCTTCGGGTCGTCAGGGGGGGAGACCCAGTACTTC.

The V call is TRBV15, the J call TRBJ1-5, with D hard to call. The CDR3 is 17 amino acids. Trimming removed 1 base at V and 0 bases at J, with 13 bases between. The germline V gene has CDR1 LNHNV and CDR2 YYDKDF (reference sequence). The CDR3 protein is CATSRVLTFLSNQPQHF. CDR3 in DNA: TGTGCCACCAGCAGAGTCCTAACATTTCTTAGCAATCAGCCCCAGCATTTT.

This chain links TRBV12-2 with TRBJ1-5; the table gives TRBD1 as D, unverified against the DNA. TRBV12-2 is noted as a pseudogene. This CDR3 has 17 residues. CDR3 in DNA: TGTGCAAGTCGCCGCGTGGTTGGACAGGGACGTTTTCAGCCCCAGCATTTT. This encodes CASRRVVGQGRFQPQHF.